The T cell receptor beta chain under discussion was sequenced for a study of blood T cell repertoires in COVID-19. The data were produced by immunoSEQ multiplex PCR, yet TCRdb's version contains in-frame clones alone and is incomplete. The table records 130,000 to 150,000 clones, over 80% of them present only once. The CDR3 loop spans 15 amino acids. Trimming pared 3 bases from V and 5 bases from J, leaving 16 bases between. Per germline, CDR1 MNHNS and CDR2 SASEGT. This rearrangement joins TRBV6-1 to TRBJ2-5, with a possible D match to TRBD2 (5 bases). This clonotype was obtained from a woman aged 45-65 years who had been exposed to COVID-19. The sequencing sample was made of PBMCs or T cells enriched from blood (not recorded which). CDR3 nucleotides: TGTGCCAGCAGTGATGGTCCGGGGTATAGGGAGACCCAGTACTTC. It specifies CASSDGPGYRETQYF.